A selection of T cell receptor beta chains follows, all from one sample in a study of T cell changes during pregnancy in multiple sclerosis. Using immunoSEQ multiplex PCR, the repertoire was profiled, and TCRdb retains in-frame clones only, with some absent. The profile covers roughly 51,000 clones, with about 90% appearing a single time and less than 0.2% taken by the ten largest. The sample here was CD4+ T cells from peripheral blood mononuclear cells, taken after pregnancy. The receptors were sampled from a female donor in good health, enrolled as a control in a pregnancy study. The CDR3 runs from the conserved cysteine through the conserved F or W. Each record gives: clone size, J gene, D gene, V gene, CDR3 DNA, CDR3 protein. A D gene is named only where the DNA matches it firmly. For some rows the clone size is stated as once, few or many, or as a class when expanded; others skip it.

clone_size: -; j_call: TRBJ2-7; d_call: TRBD1; v_call: TRBV10-3; cdr3_nt: TGTGCCATCAGGGGGACAGGGATCGCCTACGAGCAGTACTTC; cdr3_aa: CAIRGTGIAYEQYF
clone_size: -; j_call: TRBJ2-3; d_call: TRBD2; v_call: TRBV7-2; cdr3_nt: TGTGCCAGCAGCTTAGTGTACAGCGGGGGAGAATCGCAGTATTTT; cdr3_aa: CASSLVYSGGESQYF
clone_size: -; j_call: TRBJ1-1; d_call: -; v_call: TRBV9; cdr3_nt: TGTGCCAGCAGCGTCGGGGGTTCGGACACTGAAGCTTTCTTT; cdr3_aa: CASSVGGSDTEAFF
clone_size: -; j_call: TRBJ2-5; d_call: -; v_call: TRBV11-3; cdr3_nt: TGTGCCAGCAGCTTAGATGGACAGAACCAAGGGACCCAGTACTTC; cdr3_aa: CASSLDGQNQGTQYF
clone_size: once; j_call: TRBJ2-5; d_call: TRBD2; v_call: TRBV7-3; cdr3_nt: TGTGCCAGCAGCTTAAAGGGACTAGCCTCGGGTGAGACCCAGTACTTC; cdr3_aa: CASSLKGLASGETQYF
clone_size: -; j_call: TRBJ1-4; d_call: TRBD1; v_call: TRBV4-1; cdr3_nt: TGCGCCAGCAGCCAAGGGTCGGGACAGGGGTCGAGAAATCTGTTTTTT; cdr3_aa: CASSQGSGQGSRNLFF
clone_size: -; j_call: TRBJ1-5; d_call: TRBD1; v_call: TRBV5-1; cdr3_nt: TGCGCCAGCAGCCCGGGGGACAGGGGAGGCCAGCCCCAGCATTTT; cdr3_aa: CASSPGDRGGQPQHF
clone_size: -; j_call: TRBJ2-7; d_call: TRBD1; v_call: TRBV7-8; cdr3_nt: TGTGCCAGCAGCTTACCCGGACAGGTAAATTTGGAGCAGTACTTC; cdr3_aa: CASSLPGQVNLEQYF
clone_size: -; j_call: TRBJ1-1; d_call: TRBD1; v_call: TRBV27; cdr3_nt: TGTGCCAGCAGCCGGGACAGGGGAAAGGCTGAAGCTTTCTTT; cdr3_aa: CASSRDRGKAEAFF
clone_size: -; j_call: TRBJ2-2; d_call: -; v_call: TRBV28; cdr3_nt: TGTGCCAGCATTCAGGGGAGGGTAGGGGCCGGGGAGCTGTTTTTT; cdr3_aa: CASIQGRVGAGELFF
clone_size: few; j_call: TRBJ2-5; d_call: -; v_call: TRBV11-3; cdr3_nt: TGTGCCAGCAGCTTAGGGGCGACCCCCCAAGAGACCCAGTACTTC; cdr3_aa: CASSLGATPQETQYF
clone_size: -; j_call: TRBJ1-1; d_call: TRBD1; v_call: TRBV2; cdr3_nt: TGTGCCAGCAGAGACAGGGGTGGAAGGAACACTGAAGCTTTCTTT; cdr3_aa: CASRDRGGRNTEAFF
clone_size: -; j_call: TRBJ1-4; d_call: -; v_call: TRBV7-2; cdr3_nt: TGTGCCAGCAGCTTAGGCCGAGTACGTGAAAAACTGTTTTTT; cdr3_aa: CASSLGRVREKLFF
clone_size: once; j_call: TRBJ2-3; d_call: TRBD1; v_call: TRBV5-6; cdr3_nt: TGTGCCAGCAGTCCTGACAGGGTGAGCACAGATACGCAGTATTTT; cdr3_aa: CASSPDRVSTDTQYF
clone_size: -; j_call: TRBJ2-7; d_call: TRBD1; v_call: TRBV6-5; cdr3_nt: TGTGCCAGCAGTCGCGGACAGGAGATTTACGAGCAGTACTTC; cdr3_aa: CASSRGQEIYEQYF
clone_size: -; j_call: TRBJ1-5; d_call: -; v_call: TRBV28; cdr3_nt: TGTGCCAGCAGTTTCCCTCCTGGAGGCAGGGGTATCAATCAGCCCCAGCATTTT; cdr3_aa: CASSFPPGGRGINQPQHF
clone_size: -; j_call: TRBJ1-2; d_call: -; v_call: TRBV4-1; cdr3_nt: TGCGCCAGCAGACCCACAGGAAACTATGGCTACACCTTC; cdr3_aa: CASRPTGNYGYTF
clone_size: -; j_call: TRBJ2-3; d_call: TRBD1; v_call: TRBV7-2; cdr3_nt: TGTGCCAGCAGCTTAGGACAGGGGCCCACAGATACGCAGTATTTT; cdr3_aa: CASSLGQGPTDTQYF
clone_size: few; j_call: TRBJ1-2; d_call: -; v_call: TRBV7-2; cdr3_nt: TGTGCCAGCAGCTTAGGTTCCGGGGGTCGGGGCTACACCTTC; cdr3_aa: CASSLGSGGRGYTF
clone_size: few; j_call: TRBJ1-2; d_call: -; v_call: TRBV29-1; cdr3_nt: TGCAGCGTTGAAATGGCGACGAGGGATGGCTACACCTTC; cdr3_aa: CSVEMATRDGYTF
clone_size: -; j_call: TRBJ2-7; d_call: -; v_call: TRBV14; cdr3_nt: TGTGCCAGCAGCCAAGAATTCCCAGGGATTCCCTACGAGCAGTACTTC; cdr3_aa: CASSQEFPGIPYEQYF
clone_size: -; j_call: TRBJ2-2; d_call: TRBD2; v_call: TRBV9; cdr3_nt: TGTGCCAGCAGCGTCGGCGGGGGGGCAACCGGGGAGCTGTTTTTT; cdr3_aa: CASSVGGGATGELFF
clone_size: -; j_call: TRBJ1-5; d_call: -; v_call: TRBV7-9; cdr3_nt: TGTGCCAGCAGCCAGGGATCCGGGAATCAGCCCCAGCATTTT; cdr3_aa: CASSQGSGNQPQHF
clone_size: -; j_call: TRBJ2-5; d_call: TRBD2; v_call: TRBV18; cdr3_nt: TGTGCCAGCTCAGCCTTGGCTAGCGGGGGGAAGGAGACCCAGTACTTC; cdr3_aa: CASSALASGGKETQYF
clone_size: -; j_call: TRBJ1-5; d_call: TRBD1; v_call: TRBV7-9; cdr3_nt: TGTGCCAGCAGCTTAGCGACAGGGGATCTGCAGCCCCAGCATTTT; cdr3_aa: CASSLATGDLQPQHF
clone_size: -; j_call: TRBJ1-2; d_call: -; v_call: TRBV7-2; cdr3_nt: TGTGCCAGCAGCTTAATGTCAGGGCAGATCGGCTACACCTTC; cdr3_aa: CASSLMSGQIGYTF
clone_size: -; j_call: TRBJ1-2; d_call: TRBD1; v_call: TRBV5-8; cdr3_nt: TGTGCCAGCAGCCTCGGACAGGTTTACTATGGCTACACCTTC; cdr3_aa: CASSLGQVYYGYTF
clone_size: once; j_call: TRBJ2-2; d_call: -; v_call: TRBV5-5; cdr3_nt: TGTGCCAGCAGCTTGGCCGGTCTAGCGATGGGTACCGGGGAGCTGTTTTTT; cdr3_aa: CASSLAGLAMGTGELFF
clone_size: once; j_call: TRBJ1-1; d_call: TRBD1; v_call: TRBV18; cdr3_nt: TGTGCCAGCTCAGCTTATAGGGGGCGCTCAGAAGCTTTCTTT; cdr3_aa: CASSAYRGRSEAFF
clone_size: once; j_call: TRBJ1-3; d_call: -; v_call: TRBV6-6; cdr3_nt: TGTGCCAGCAGCCCCACTTCTCAGGGAAGCGGAAACACCATATATTTT; cdr3_aa: CASSPTSQGSGNTIYF
clone_size: -; j_call: TRBJ2-1; d_call: TRBD1; v_call: TRBV19; cdr3_nt: TGTGCCAGTAGTATGCGGGACAGGGACTACAATGAGCAGTTCTTC; cdr3_aa: CASSMRDRDYNEQFF
clone_size: -; j_call: TRBJ2-6; d_call: -; v_call: TRBV5-6; cdr3_nt: TGTGCCAGCAGCCAGACCGGGACAAGCTCTGGGGCCAACGTCCTGACTTTC; cdr3_aa: CASSQTGTSSGANVLTF